Below, one TCR beta chain is given with its context. This entry is derived from a study of T cell changes during pregnancy in multiple sclerosis. Trimming shortened V by 0 bases and J by 10 bases, and 10 bases separated the two germline ends. The CDR3 contains 14 residues. The V gene's germline CDR1 is MNHEY and CDR2 SMNVEV (reference sequence). Assay used: immunoSEQ multiplex PCR; TCRdb lists only in-frame clones, some missing. Here the sample spans more than 30,000 clones, roughly 87% being singletons. The sequencing here drew on CD8+ T cells from peripheral blood mononuclear cells, taken in the first trimester of pregnancy. The clonotype comes from a female donor with multiple sclerosis, enrolled in a pregnancy study. The chain couples TRBV27 to TRBJ1-6; unclear D gene. The CDR3 reads CASSLSEGGSPLHF. The CDR3 bases are TGTGCCAGCAGTTTATCGGAGGGCGGGTCACCCCTCCACTTT.